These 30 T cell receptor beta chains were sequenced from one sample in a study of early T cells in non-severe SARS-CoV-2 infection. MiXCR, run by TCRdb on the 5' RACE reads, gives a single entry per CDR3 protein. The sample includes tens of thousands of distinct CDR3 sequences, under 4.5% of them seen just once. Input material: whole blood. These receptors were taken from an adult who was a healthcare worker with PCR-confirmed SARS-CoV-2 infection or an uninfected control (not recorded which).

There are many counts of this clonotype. The CDR3 protein is CASSLVGLGGTDTQYF. The CDR3 coding sequence is TGCGCCAGCAGCTTGGTTGGTCTAGGTGGGACAGATACGCAGTATTTT. This sequence joins TRBV5-1 and TRBJ2-3, with unresolved D. From germline, CDR1 is SGHRS and CDR2 YFSETQ. V lost 0 bases and J lost 3, with 14 bases in between. The CDR3 sequence is 16 residues long.

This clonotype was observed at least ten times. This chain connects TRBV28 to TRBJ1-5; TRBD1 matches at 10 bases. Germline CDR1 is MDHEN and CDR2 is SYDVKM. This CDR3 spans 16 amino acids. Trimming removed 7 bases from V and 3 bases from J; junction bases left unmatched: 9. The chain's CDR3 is CASTDWGQGNNQPQHF. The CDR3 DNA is TGTGCCAGCACCGATTGGGGACAGGGGAACAATCAGCCCCAGCATTTT.

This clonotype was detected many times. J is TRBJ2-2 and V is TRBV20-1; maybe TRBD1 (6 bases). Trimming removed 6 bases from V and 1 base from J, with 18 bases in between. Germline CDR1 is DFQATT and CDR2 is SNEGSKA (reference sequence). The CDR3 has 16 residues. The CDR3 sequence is CSAISRRDKNTGELFF. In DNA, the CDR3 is TGCAGTGCCATCAGCCGCAGGGACAAGAACACCGGGGAGCTGTTTTTT.

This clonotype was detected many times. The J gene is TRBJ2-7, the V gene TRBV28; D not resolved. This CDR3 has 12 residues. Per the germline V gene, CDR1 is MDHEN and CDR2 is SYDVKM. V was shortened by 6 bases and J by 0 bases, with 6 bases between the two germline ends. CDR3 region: CASSYGSYEQYF. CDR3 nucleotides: TGTGCCAGCAGCTACGGCTCCTACGAGCAGTACTTC.

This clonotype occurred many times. The CDR3 region is CSVRTGGQETQYF. Written as DNA, the CDR3 is TGCAGCGTCCGGACAGGGGGCCAAGAGACCCAGTACTTC. The chain links TRBV29-1 to TRBJ2-5, with TRBD1 matching over 10 bases. Trimming removed 6 bases from V and 1 base from J; junction bases left unmatched: 2. This CDR3 is built from 13 residues. The germline gives CDR1 SQVTM, CDR2 ANQGSEA.

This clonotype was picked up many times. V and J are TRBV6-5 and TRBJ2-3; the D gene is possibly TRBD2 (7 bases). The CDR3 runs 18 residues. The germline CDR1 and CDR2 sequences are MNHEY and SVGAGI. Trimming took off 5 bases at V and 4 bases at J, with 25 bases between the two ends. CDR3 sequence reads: CASSPRGPGAGSPDTQYF. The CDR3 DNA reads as TGTGCCAGCAGTCCCAGGGGACCCGGAGCGGGAAGCCCAGATACGCAGTATTTT.

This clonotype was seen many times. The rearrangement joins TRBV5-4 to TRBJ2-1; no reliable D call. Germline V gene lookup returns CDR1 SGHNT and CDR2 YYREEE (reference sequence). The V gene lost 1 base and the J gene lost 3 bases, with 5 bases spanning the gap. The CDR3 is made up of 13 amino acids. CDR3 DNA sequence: TGTGCCAGCAGCTTGCCCATCTACAATGAGCAGTTCTTC. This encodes CASSLPIYNEQFF.

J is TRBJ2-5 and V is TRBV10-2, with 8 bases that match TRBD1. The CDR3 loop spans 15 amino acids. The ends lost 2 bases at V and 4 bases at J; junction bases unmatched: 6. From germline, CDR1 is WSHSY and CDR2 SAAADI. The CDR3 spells CASSEGQGSLETQYF. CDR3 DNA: TGCGCCAGCAGTGAGGGACAGGGAAGTTTAGAGACCCAGTACTTC.

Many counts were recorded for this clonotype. CDR3 protein: CASSPPAGGNTGELFF. CDR3 sequence (DNA): TGTGCCAGCAGCCCCCCAGCGGGAGGGAACACCGGGGAGCTGTTTTTT. The rearrangement links TRBV11-3 to TRBJ2-2; TRBD2 agrees at 9 bases. V shed 5 bases and J 1 base; nucleotides not matched to a gene: 5. Per the germline V gene, CDR1 is SGHNT and CDR2 is YENEEA. The CDR3 consists of 16 residues.

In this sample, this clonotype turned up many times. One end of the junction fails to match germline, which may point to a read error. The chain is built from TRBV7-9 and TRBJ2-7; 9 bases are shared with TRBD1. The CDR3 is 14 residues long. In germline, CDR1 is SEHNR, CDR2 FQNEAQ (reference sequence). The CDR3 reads CASSWRDREHEQYF. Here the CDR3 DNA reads TGCGCCAGCAGCTGGCGGGACAGGGAACACGAGCAGTACTTC.

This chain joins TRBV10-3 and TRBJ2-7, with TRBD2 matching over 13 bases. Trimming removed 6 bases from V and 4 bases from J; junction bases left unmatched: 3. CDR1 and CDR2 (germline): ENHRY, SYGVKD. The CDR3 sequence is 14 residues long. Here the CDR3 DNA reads TGTGCCATCAGGCCGGGACTAGCGGGGTACGAGCAGTACTTC. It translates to CAIRPGLAGYEQYF.

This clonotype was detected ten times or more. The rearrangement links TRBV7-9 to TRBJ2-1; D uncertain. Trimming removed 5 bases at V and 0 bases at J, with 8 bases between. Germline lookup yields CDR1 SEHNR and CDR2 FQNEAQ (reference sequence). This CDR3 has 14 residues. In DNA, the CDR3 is TGTGCCAGCAGCCCCCTCACCTCCTACAATGAGCAGTTCTTC. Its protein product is CASSPLTSYNEQFF.

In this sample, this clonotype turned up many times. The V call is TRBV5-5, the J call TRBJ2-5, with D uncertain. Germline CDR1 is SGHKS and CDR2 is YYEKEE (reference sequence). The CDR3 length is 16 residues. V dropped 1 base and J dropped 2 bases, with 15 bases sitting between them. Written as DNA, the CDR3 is TGTGCCAGCAGCTTGAGGCTCGGACGGAAGCAAGAGACCCAGTACTTC. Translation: CASSLRLGRKQETQYF.

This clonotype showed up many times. The CDR3 reads CASSLAHSTDTQYF. DNA for the CDR3: TGTGCCAGCAGCTTAGCGCATTCCACAGATACGCAGTATTTT. J is TRBJ2-3 and V is TRBV7-3; D not resolved. Germline V gives CDR1 SGHTA, CDR2 FQGTGA. With 2 bases removed from V and 2 bases from J, the gap between germline ends came to 8 bases. The CDR3 runs to 14 residues.

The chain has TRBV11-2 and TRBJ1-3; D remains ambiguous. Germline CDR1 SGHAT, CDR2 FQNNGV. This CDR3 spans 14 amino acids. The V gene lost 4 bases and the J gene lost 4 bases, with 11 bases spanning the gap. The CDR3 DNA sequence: TGTGCCAGCAGCTCCCCCAAGATCGGAAACACCATATATTTT. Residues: CASSSPKIGNTIYF.

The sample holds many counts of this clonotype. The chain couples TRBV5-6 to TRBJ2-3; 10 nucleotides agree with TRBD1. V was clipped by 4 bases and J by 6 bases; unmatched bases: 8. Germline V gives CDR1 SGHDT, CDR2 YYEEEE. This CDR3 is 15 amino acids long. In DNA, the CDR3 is TGTGCCAGCAGCCGGGACAGGGGTGTAAGGGATACGCAGTATTTT. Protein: CASSRDRGVRDTQYF.

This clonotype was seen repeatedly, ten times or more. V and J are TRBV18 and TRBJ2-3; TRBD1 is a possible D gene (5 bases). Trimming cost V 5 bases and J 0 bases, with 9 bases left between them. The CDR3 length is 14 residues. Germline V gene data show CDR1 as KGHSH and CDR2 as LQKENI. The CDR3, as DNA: TGTGCCAGCTCAGCGACAGAGAGCACAGATACGCAGTATTTT. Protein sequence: CASSATESTDTQYF. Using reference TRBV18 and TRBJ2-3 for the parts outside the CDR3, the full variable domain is NAGVMQNPRHLVRRRGQEARLRCSPMKGHSHVYWYRQLPEEGLKFMVYLQKENIIDESGMPKERFSAEFPKEGPSILRIQQVVRGDSAAYFCASSATESTDTQYFGPGTRLTVL.

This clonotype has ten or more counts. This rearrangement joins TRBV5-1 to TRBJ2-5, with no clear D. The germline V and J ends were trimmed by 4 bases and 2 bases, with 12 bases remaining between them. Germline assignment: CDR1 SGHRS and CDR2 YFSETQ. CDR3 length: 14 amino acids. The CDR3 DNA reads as TGCGCCAGCAGCCCTGACCATGCACAAGAGACCCAGTACTTC. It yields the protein CASSPDHAQETQYF. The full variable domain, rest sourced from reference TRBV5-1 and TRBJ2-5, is KAGVTQTPRYLIKTRGQQVTLSCSPISGHRSVSWYQQTPGQGLQFLFEYFSETQRNKGNFPGRFSGRQFSNSRSEMNVSTLELGDSALYLCASSPDHAQETQYFGPGTRLLVL.

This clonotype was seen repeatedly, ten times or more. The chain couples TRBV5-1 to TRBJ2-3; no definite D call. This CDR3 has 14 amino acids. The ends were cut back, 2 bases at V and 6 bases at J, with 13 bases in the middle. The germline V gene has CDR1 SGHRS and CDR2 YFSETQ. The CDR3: CASSLHPSKDTQYF. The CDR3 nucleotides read TGCGCCAGCAGCTTACACCCTAGTAAGGATACGCAGTATTTT.

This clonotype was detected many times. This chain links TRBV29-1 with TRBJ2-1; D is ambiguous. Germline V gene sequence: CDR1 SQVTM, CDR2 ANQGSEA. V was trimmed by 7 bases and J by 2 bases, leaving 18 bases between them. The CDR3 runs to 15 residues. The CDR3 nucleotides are TGCAGCGGGGTTTATCAACTTACAGCCTACAATGAGCAGTTCTTC. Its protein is CSGVYQLTAYNEQFF.

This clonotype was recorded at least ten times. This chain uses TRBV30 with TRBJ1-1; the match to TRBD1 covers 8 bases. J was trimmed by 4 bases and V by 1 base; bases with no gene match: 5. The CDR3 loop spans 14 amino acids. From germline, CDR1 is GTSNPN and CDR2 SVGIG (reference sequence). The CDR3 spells CAWSALTGGTEAFF. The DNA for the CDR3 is TGTGCCTGGAGTGCCCTAACAGGGGGCACTGAAGCTTTCTTT.

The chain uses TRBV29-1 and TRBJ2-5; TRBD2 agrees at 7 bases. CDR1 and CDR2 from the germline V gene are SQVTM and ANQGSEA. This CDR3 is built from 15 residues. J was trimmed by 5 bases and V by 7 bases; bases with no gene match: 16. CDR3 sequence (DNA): TGCAGCGCCCGTGGCGAGGCGCGGGGGTCGGAGACCCAGTACTTC. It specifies CSARGEARGSETQYF.

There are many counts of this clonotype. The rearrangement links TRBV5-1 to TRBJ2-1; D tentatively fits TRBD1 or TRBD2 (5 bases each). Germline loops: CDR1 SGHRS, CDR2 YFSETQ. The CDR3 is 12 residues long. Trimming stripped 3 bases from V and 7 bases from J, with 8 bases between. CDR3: CASSWDGNEQFF. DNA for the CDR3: TGCGCCAGCAGCTGGGACGGTAATGAGCAGTTCTTC.

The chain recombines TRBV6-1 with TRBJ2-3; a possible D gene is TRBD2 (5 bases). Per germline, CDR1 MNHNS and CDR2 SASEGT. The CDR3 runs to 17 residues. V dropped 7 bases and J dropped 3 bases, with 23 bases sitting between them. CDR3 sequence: CASNSPPPGYKTDTQYF. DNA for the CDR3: TGTGCCAGCAACTCCCCGCCCCCGGGGTACAAAACAGATACGCAGTATTTT.

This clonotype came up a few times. In nucleotides, the CDR3 is TGTGCCAGCAGCAACCCGCCGGGGGCGGGCATCGACGAGCAGTACTTC. It specifies CASSNPPGAGIDEQYF. The rearrangement links TRBV4-2 to TRBJ2-7, with D perhaps matching TRBD1 or TRBD2 (6 bases each). The germline V and J ends were trimmed by 5 bases and 5 bases, with 22 bases remaining between them. The CDR3 length is 16 residues. Germline CDR1 LGHNA, CDR2 YNFKEQ.

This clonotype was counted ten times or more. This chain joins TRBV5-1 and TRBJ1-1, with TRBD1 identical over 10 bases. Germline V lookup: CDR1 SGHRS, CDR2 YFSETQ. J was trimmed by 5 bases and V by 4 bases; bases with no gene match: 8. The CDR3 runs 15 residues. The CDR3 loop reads CASSLTGTGVTEAFF. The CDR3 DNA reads TGCGCCAGCAGCCTGACCGGGACAGGGGTAACTGAAGCTTTCTTT. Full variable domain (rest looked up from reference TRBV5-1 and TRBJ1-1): KAGVTQTPRYLIKTRGQQVTLSCSPISGHRSVSWYQQTPGQGLQFLFEYFSETQRNKGNFPGRFSGRQFSNSRSEMNVSTLELGDSALYLCASSLTGTGVTEAFFGQGTRLTVV.

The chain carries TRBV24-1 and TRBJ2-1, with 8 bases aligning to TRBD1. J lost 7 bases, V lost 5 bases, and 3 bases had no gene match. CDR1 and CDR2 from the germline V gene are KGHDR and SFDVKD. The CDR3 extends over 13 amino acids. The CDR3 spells CATSARGRNEQFF. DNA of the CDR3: TGTGCCACCAGTGCCAGGGGGCGGAATGAGCAGTTCTTC.

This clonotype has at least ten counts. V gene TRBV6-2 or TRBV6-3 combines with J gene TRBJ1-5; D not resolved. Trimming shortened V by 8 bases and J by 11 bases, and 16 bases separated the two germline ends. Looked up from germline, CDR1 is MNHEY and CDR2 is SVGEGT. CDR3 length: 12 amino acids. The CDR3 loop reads CASGPLARSQHF. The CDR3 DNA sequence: TGTGCCAGCGGCCCCCTTGCTAGGTCCCAGCATTTT.

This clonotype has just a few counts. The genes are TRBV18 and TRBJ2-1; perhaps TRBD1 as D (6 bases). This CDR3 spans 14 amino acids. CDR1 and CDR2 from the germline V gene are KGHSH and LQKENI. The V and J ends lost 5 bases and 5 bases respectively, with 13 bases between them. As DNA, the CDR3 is TGTGCCAGCTCAGACCGGGACACCCACAATGAGCAGTTCTTC. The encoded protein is CASSDRDTHNEQFF.

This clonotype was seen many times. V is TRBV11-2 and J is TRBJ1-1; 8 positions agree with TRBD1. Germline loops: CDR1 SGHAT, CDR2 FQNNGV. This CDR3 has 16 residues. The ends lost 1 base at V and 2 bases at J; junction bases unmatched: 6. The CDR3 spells CASSLGDRRPNTEAFF. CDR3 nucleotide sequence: TGTGCCAGCAGCTTAGGGGACAGGAGGCCAAACACTGAAGCTTTCTTT.